A selection of T cell receptor beta chains follows, all from one sample in a study of blood T cell repertoires in COVID-19. TCRdb's table, derived via immunoSEQ multiplex PCR, lists solely in-frame clones and lacks some. The sample consists of around 160,000 clones, roughly nine tenths of them appearing once. The sequenced sample consisted of peripheral blood. Receptors originate from a young man with acute or convalescent COVID-19. CDR3s include the opening cysteine and the closing phenylalanine or tryptophan. Each record gives: clone size, D gene, V gene, J gene, CDR3 DNA, CDR3 protein. A D gene is named only where the DNA matches it firmly. For some rows the clone size is stated as once, few or many, or as a class when expanded; others skip it.

-	-	TRBV19	TRBJ2-3	TGTGCCAGTAGTATAGATGGGCTGGCCGCAAATACGCAGTATTTT	CASSIDGLAANTQYF
-	-	TRBV24-1	TRBJ1-2	TGTGCCACCAGTGACCCGGTACGGAACTATGGCTACACCTTC	CATSDPVRNYGYTF
-	TRBD1	TRBV2	TRBJ1-2	TGTGCCAGCAGTAGAGAGGGGGCAGTTGGCTACACCTTC	CASSREGAVGYTF
-	-	TRBV7-8	TRBJ2-5	TGTGCCAGCAGCTCGGTAGAGACCCAGTACTTC	CASSSVETQYF
-	TRBD1	TRBV2	TRBJ1-5	TGTGCCAGCAGTGGGGGACAGGGGGCTAATCAGCCCCAGCATTTT	CASSGGQGANQPQHF
-	TRBD2	TRBV5-8	TRBJ2-2	TGTGCCAGCAGCTTGGTGACTAGCGGGGGTGCCAACACCGGGGAGCTGTTTTTT	CASSLVTSGGANTGELFF
-	-	TRBV4-1	TRBJ2-7	TGCGCCAGCAGCCGGCAGGGAGGATCGCGCTACGAGCAGTACTTC	CASSRQGGSRYEQYF
-	-	TRBV18	TRBJ2-3	TGTGCCAGCTCACCGTTGACTACCGGATTCACAGATACGCAGTATTTT	CASSPLTTGFTDTQYF
once	-	TRBV12-3/TRBV12-4	TRBJ2-3	TGTGCCAGCAGTTCAACAGATACGCAGTATTTT	CASSSTDTQYF
-	TRBD1	TRBV18	TRBJ1-1	TGTGCCAGCTACGACAGGGGGCTAACTGAAGCTTTCTTT	CASYDRGLTEAFF
-	-	TRBV4-2	TRBJ2-1	TGTGCCAGCAGCCAATTCAGGGCCTCCAATGAGCAGTTCTTC	CASSQFRASNEQFF
-	-	TRBV10-2	TRBJ2-7	TGCGCCAGCAGTGAACGGCGGGCAGGGGGGCACGAGCAGTACTTC	CASSERRAGGHEQYF
-	TRBD2	TRBV7-9	TRBJ2-3	TGTGCCAGCAGCTTCCCCCTGGCGGGGGTTAGCACAGATACGCAGTATTTT	CASSFPLAGVSTDTQYF
-	-	TRBV19	TRBJ2-7	TGTGCCAGTATGGGGCCAGGGTTCTACGAGCAGTACTTC	CASMGPGFYEQYF